These T cell receptor beta chains were read from a single sample in a study of blood T cell repertoires in COVID-19. Using immunoSEQ multiplex PCR, the repertoire was profiled, and TCRdb retains in-frame clones only, with some absent. The table includes fewer than 300,000 clones, 80% to 90% detected once. Input material: peripheral blood. The receptor set was obtained from a woman aged 50 to 65 with acute or convalescent COVID-19. The CDR3 runs from the conserved cysteine through the conserved F or W. A D gene is named only where the DNA matches it firmly. Not every row has a clone size; where given, it reads once, few, many or a size class.

TRBD1 TRBJ2-5 - TRBV24-1 TGTGCCACCGGGGGGACAGGGGGTGGTCAAGAGACCCAGTACTTC CATGGTGGGQETQYF
TRBD1 TRBJ1-1 - TRBV24-1 TGTGCCACCAAGGCAGGGGGCGCTGGGAACACTGAAGCTTTCTTT CATKAGGAGNTEAFF
- TRBJ2-3 - TRBV11-1 TGTGCCAGCAGCTTAGGTCGAGGGGATACGCAGTATTTT CASSLGRGDTQYF
- TRBJ1-2 - TRBV11-2 TGTGCCAGCAGCCTACAGGGTAATGGCTACACCTTC CASSLQGNGYTF
TRBD2 TRBJ2-1 many TRBV28 TGTGCCAGCAGAGACCTCGGCGGGAGTGAGTACAATGAGCAGTTCTTC CASRDLGGSEYNEQFF
- TRBJ1-3 - TRBV5-1 TGCGCCAGCAGCTTATCGACTGGCTCTGGAAACACCATATATTTT CASSLSTGSGNTIYF
- TRBJ1-2 - TRBV28 TGTGCCAGCAGTTTTCTGGGGGCGGGTGGCTATGGCTACACCTTC CASSFLGAGGYGYTF
- TRBJ1-2 - TRBV28 TGTGCCAGCAGTCTAACGGACAGTAACTATGGCTACACCTTC CASSLTDSNYGYTF
TRBD1 TRBJ1-2 - TRBV24-1 TGTGCCACCAGTGGGCCGGCCCCAGGGGGCGAACACTATGGCTACACCTTC CATSGPAPGGEHYGYTF
TRBD1 TRBJ1-4 few TRBV28 TGTGCCAGCAGTTTTCCGACAGGGCCAACTAATGAAAAACTGTTTTTT CASSFPTGPTNEKLFF
- TRBJ1-1 - TRBV7-9 TGTGCCAGCAGCCAGATGTCGACTGAAGCTTTCTTT CASSQMSTEAFF
TRBD2 TRBJ2-7 - TRBV7-3 TGTGCCAGCAGCCCGCTCGGCGGGAGGCACAAACGCTACGAGCAGTACTTC CASSPLGGRHKRYEQYF
- TRBJ1-4 - TRBV12-3/TRBV12-4 TGTGCCAGCAGTTTAGCGAGGAGGGAAAAACTGTTTTTT CASSLARREKLFF
- TRBJ1-2 - TRBV10-3 TGTGCCATCAGTGAAGGACAGCCCTATGGCTACACCTTC CAISEGQPYGYTF
- TRBJ2-1 few TRBV6-4 TGTGCCAGCAGTGCCGGGAGCTACAATGAGCAGTTCTTC CASSAGSYNEQFF
TRBD2 TRBJ2-1 - TRBV6-1 TGTGCCAGCAGTGACCACCTCGGAGGGAGGGCGCTAGACAATGAGCAGTTCTTC CASSDHLGGRALDNEQFF
- TRBJ1-5 - TRBV9 TGTGCCACTCCGACCGAGGGAAGTAGCAATCAGCCCCAGCATTTT CATPTEGSSNQPQHF
- TRBJ2-7 - TRBV4-3 TGCGCCAGCAGCCAAGATGGGGGGTCCTACGAGCAGTACTTC CASSQDGGSYEQYF
TRBD2 TRBJ2-1 - TRBV28 TGTGCCAGCAAGTGGACTAGCGACTACAATGAGCAGTTCTTC CASKWTSDYNEQFF
TRBD2 TRBJ2-7 - TRBV28 TGTGCCAGCAGTAGCCCGGGAGGGCCAGGGGAGCAGTACTTC CASSSPGGPGEQYF
TRBD2 TRBJ2-1 - TRBV24-1 TGTGCCACCAGTGATCCCTCTCCTAGCGGGAGCGGGCGCAATGAGCAGTTCTTC CATSDPSPSGSGRNEQFF
- TRBJ2-5 - TRBV3-1/TRBV3-2 TGTGCCAGCATGGCAGGGAGGGAGACCCAGTACTTC CASMAGRETQYF
- TRBJ1-1 - TRBV5-4 TGTGCCAGCAGCCTCGGGTCGAACACTGAAGCTTTCTTT CASSLGSNTEAFF
TRBD2 TRBJ2-1 - TRBV19 TGTGCCAGTAGTAAATTGGAGGCTAGCGGGAGGAATGAGCAGTTCTTC CASSKLEASGRNEQFF
- TRBJ1-1 - TRBV18 TGTGCCAGCTCACCCCAGGTCAACACTGAAGCTTTCTTT CASSPQVNTEAFF
- TRBJ1-5 - TRBV10-3 TGTGCCATCAGTGATGGGGGGGGTAAAAATCAGCCCCAGCATTTT CAISDGGGKNQPQHF
TRBD1 TRBJ2-1 - TRBV5-1 TGCGCCAGCAGCTTGATTGGGACAGGTACCTACAATGAGCAGTTCTTC CASSLIGTGTYNEQFF
TRBD2 TRBJ2-2 - TRBV28 TGTGCCAGCAGTATCACTATAGCGGGAGGGAACACCGGGGAGCTGTTTTTT CASSITIAGGNTGELFF
TRBD1 TRBJ1-1 - TRBV7-6 TGTGCCAGCAGCTTAGCTAGACAGGGGAAGGATGAAGCTTTCTTT CASSLARQGKDEAFF
- TRBJ1-1 - TRBV28 TGTGCCAGCAGGGTCGGGGGATATGCTGAAGCTTTCTTT CASRVGGYAEAFF
- TRBJ1-6 - TRBV7-3 TGTGCCAGCAGCTTACGAGGGACGGGGGATTCACCCCTCCACTTT CASSLRGTGDSPLHF
- TRBJ2-7 - TRBV5-1 TGCGCCAGCAGCTTGGACCCGGGGTTCGGTCAGGAGCAGTACTTC CASSLDPGFGQEQYF
TRBD1 TRBJ1-2 few TRBV19 TGTGCCAGTAGTACAGGGACAGGGACTAACTATGGCTACACCTTC CASSTGTGTNYGYTF
TRBD2 TRBJ2-3 - TRBV7-9 TGTGCCAGCAGCTGGCTAGCGGGAGGGGATACGCAGTATTTT CASSWLAGGDTQYF
- TRBJ2-7 - TRBV28 TGTGCCAGCAGTTCGGACTTCTACGAGCAGTACTTC CASSSDFYEQYF
- TRBJ2-7 - TRBV14 TGTGCCAGCAGCTACAGGGAGCGGCCCTCCTACGAGCAGTACTTC CASSYRERPSYEQYF
- TRBJ2-3 once TRBV3-1/TRBV3-2 TGTGCCAGCAGCCAAGAGGGCGGGCCCTCAGATACGCAGTATTTT CASSQEGGPSDTQYF
TRBD1 TRBJ2-6 - TRBV18 TGTGCCAGCTCCCAGGGGGTGTCTGGGGCCAACGTCCTGACTTTC CASSQGVSGANVLTF
TRBD2 TRBJ2-7 - TRBV10-3 TGTGCCACCAAGCGGGAGGGCCCCTGGGAGCAGTACTTC CATKREGPWEQYF
- TRBJ2-1 - TRBV2 TGTGCCAGCAGAACCGGGTCGGTAGCTGATGAGCAGTTCTTC CASRTGSVADEQFF
- TRBJ2-5 - TRBV6-5 TGTGCCAGCAGTTACTCGACTTCAATCCAAGAGACCCAGTACTTC CASSYSTSIQETQYF
TRBD2 TRBJ2-3 - TRBV30 TGTGCCTGGAGTGTACTGCGGGATAGCGGGACAGATACGCAGTATTTT CAWSVLRDSGTDTQYF
- TRBJ2-2 - TRBV9 TGTGCCAGCAGCGTAGTGTCGGACACCGGGGAGCTGTTTTTT CASSVVSDTGELFF
TRBD2 TRBJ2-7 - TRBV18 TGTGCCAGCTCACTACCGGGACTAGCTAACGAGCAGTACTTC CASSLPGLANEQYF
- TRBJ2-7 - TRBV10-1 TGCGCCAATATACGGCTTTACCGGGGAAAGCAGTACTTC CANIRLYRGKQYF
TRBD2 TRBJ2-1 - TRBV5-4 TGTGCCAGCAGCTTAGCGGGAGGGATCTACAATGAGCAGTTCTTC CASSLAGGIYNEQFF
- TRBJ1-1 - TRBV6-2/TRBV6-3 TGTGCCAGCAGTTACGTCCGGGGAGCTTTCTTT CASSYVRGAFF
TRBD1 TRBJ1-3 - TRBV27 TGTGCCAGCAGTCATCCGGGACAGAGTGGAAACACCATATATTTT CASSHPGQSGNTIYF
TRBD1 TRBJ1-2 - TRBV6-5 TGTGCCAGCAGAAAAGGGACAGGGCGAGACTACACCTTC CASRKGTGRDYTF
TRBD1 TRBJ1-6 - TRBV7-6 TGTGCCAGCAGCAAAAGACAGGGGAATTCACCCCTCCACTTT CASSKRQGNSPLHF
- TRBJ1-3 - TRBV28 TGTGCCAGCCGGAACAGGGAAGCTGGAAACACCATATATTTT CASRNREAGNTIYF